These 6 T cell receptor beta chains were sequenced from one sample in a study of cytotoxic CD8 clonotypes in ibrutinib-treated CLL. Sequenced by immunoSEQ multiplex PCR; TCRdb stores in-frame clones only, minus some. The table has 100,000 or so clones, 58% seen once. The sample consisted of PBMCs, taken after 24 months of ibrutinib treatment. Receptors were obtained from a human donor with chronic lymphocytic leukemia.

This CDR3 is CACTGQGKSDTQYF. The CDR3 nucleotides read TGTGCCTGCACGGGACAGGGTAAATCAGATACGCAGTATTTT. The rearrangement links TRBV30 to TRBJ2-3, with 9 bases lining up with TRBD1. The junction had 8 bases not matched to a gene; V was cut back by 6 bases and J by 4 bases. This CDR3 spans 14 amino acids. CDR1 is GTSNPN and CDR2 is SVGIG in the germline V gene (reference sequence).

This chain uses TRBV10-3 with TRBJ2-1; tentatively, D is TRBD1 or TRBD2 (6 bases each). Germline V gene lookup returns CDR1 ENHRY and CDR2 SYGVKD. This CDR3 spans 14 amino acids. Deletions cut 6 bases from V and 7 bases from J, with 16 bases between. The CDR3 DNA reads as TGTGCCATCAGGGAGGTGGGGGGCCAGAATGAGCAGTTCTTC. Protein sequence: CAIREVGGQNEQFF.

The V call is TRBV5-1, the J call TRBJ1-5; D is uncertain. CDR3 length: 15 amino acids. V was pared by 0 bases and J by 3 bases, with 10 bases between. Germline loops: CDR1 SGHRS, CDR2 YFSETQ. This CDR3 is CASSLEGSYNQPQHF. DNA of the CDR3: TGCGCCAGCAGCTTGGAAGGCAGCTACAATCAGCCCCAGCATTTT.

J is TRBJ1-2 and V is TRBV6-1, with D possibly matching TRBD1 (5 bases). The CDR3 is made up of 15 amino acids. The germline gives CDR1 MNHNS, CDR2 SASEGT. V lost 6 bases and J 2 bases, leaving 16 bases between the germline ends. Written as DNA, the CDR3 is TGTGCCAGCAGCGCCGGGGACGGGAGCAACTATGGCTACACCTTC. It translates to CASSAGDGSNYGYTF.

V is TRBV29-1 and J is TRBJ2-6; D may be TRBD1 (6 bases). CDR3 length: 20 amino acids. V lost 4 bases, J lost 0 bases, and 25 bases lay in between. Germline V gene sequence: CDR1 SQVTM, CDR2 ANQGSEA. The DNA for the CDR3 is TGCAGCGTTGTGGGGGACACCCAGGAAGAGCAGAGCTCTGGGGCCAACGTCCTGACTTTC. Protein: CSVVGDTQEEQSSGANVLTF.

This clone has only one observation. The chain combines TRBV9 with TRBJ2-7; D remains unclear. Germline V gene lookup returns CDR1 SGDLS and CDR2 YYNGEE. The V and J ends lost 4 bases and 5 bases respectively, with 16 bases between them. The CDR3 spans 14 residues. The CDR3 loop reads CASSPGPSAHEQYF. The CDR3 nucleotides are TGTGCCAGCAGCCCCGGGCCCTCGGCCCACGAGCAGTACTTC.